This TCR beta chain was captured by sequencing in a study of radiotherapy plus CTLA-4 blockade in lung cancer. About the research overall: An objective response was seen in about 17% of patients, and disease control in 25% to 40%.

Sequenced by immunoSEQ multiplex PCR; TCRdb stores in-frame clones only, minus some. The data show 89,000 or so clones, 82% seen once. This CDR3 contains 11 residues. Germline V CDR1 and CDR2: GTSNPN, SVGIG (reference sequence). Patients had chemo-refractory metastatic non-small-cell lung cancer and received focal radiation plus CTLA-4 blockade that used ipilimumab. Turning to this clone: The antigen is unknown. At one boundary the junction diverges from the germline segment, which might be a read error.

Overall study results and limits: Response, reportedly, was best predicted by interferon-beta along with early blood T cell clone dynamics. Following radiotherapy plus ipilimumab, tumor-derived TCR clones expanded in the blood.

The receptor's source is a human donor with non-small cell lung cancer who had a partial response to radiotherapy plus ipilimumab. The material sequenced was peripheral blood, taken from a patient treated with radiotherapy plus ipilimumab. The chain couples TRBV30 to TRBJ2-7; no clear D. CDR3 amino acids: CAWNSSHEQYF. For the CDR3, the DNA is TGTGCCTGGAACAGCTCCCACGAGCAGTACTTC.